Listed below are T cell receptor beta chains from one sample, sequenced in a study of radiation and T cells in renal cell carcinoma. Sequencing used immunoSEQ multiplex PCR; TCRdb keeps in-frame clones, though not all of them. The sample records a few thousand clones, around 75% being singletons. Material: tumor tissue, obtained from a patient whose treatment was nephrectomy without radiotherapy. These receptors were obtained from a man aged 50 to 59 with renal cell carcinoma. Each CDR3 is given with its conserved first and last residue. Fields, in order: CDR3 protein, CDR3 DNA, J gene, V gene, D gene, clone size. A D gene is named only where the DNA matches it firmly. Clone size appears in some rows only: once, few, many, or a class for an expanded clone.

CDR3: CASSPRGGSQPQHF
DNA: TGTGCCAGCAGCCCCAGGGGGGGGAGTCAGCCCCAGCATTTT
J: TRBJ1-5
V: TRBV6-5
D: TRBD1
size: .

CDR3: CASATGTPNTYGYTF
DNA: TGTGCCAGCGCCACCGGGACACCAAACACCTATGGCTACACCTTC
J: TRBJ1-2
V: TRBV27
D: .
size: large

CDR3: CASSYGGYQPQHF
DNA: TGTGCCAGCAGTTACGGGGGATATCAGCCCCAGCATTTT
J: TRBJ1-5
V: TRBV6-5
D: .
size: .

CDR3: CASGSGDSYNEQFF
DNA: TGTGCCAGCGGGAGCGGGGACTCCTACAATGAGCAGTTCTTC
J: TRBJ2-1
V: TRBV9
D: TRBD2
size: .

CDR3: CASSWGQGTYNEQFF
DNA: TGTGCCAGCAGCTGGGGCCAGGGTACCTACAATGAGCAGTTCTTC
J: TRBJ2-1
V: TRBV5-6
D: .
size: .

CDR3: CASSVAVTDTQYF
DNA: TGTGCCAGCAGCGTAGCTGTGACAGATACGCAGTATTTT
J: TRBJ2-3
V: TRBV9
D: .
size: .

CDR3: CASSLSGTDTQYF
DNA: TGCGCCAGCAGCTTGTCGGGAACAGATACGCAGTATTTT
J: TRBJ2-3
V: TRBV5-1
D: .
size: .

CDR3: CAWSVTTDTQYF
DNA: TGTGCCTGGAGTGTAACTACAGATACGCAGTATTTT
J: TRBJ2-3
V: TRBV30
D: .
size: .

CDR3: CASSLAGVNNEQFF
DNA: TGTGCCAGCAGCTTAGCGGGAGTGAACAATGAGCAGTTCTTC
J: TRBJ2-1
V: TRBV11-2
D: .
size: .

CDR3: CASSLAGRTEQFF
DNA: TGTGCCAGCAGCTTAGCAGGGAGGACGGAGCAGTTCTTC
J: TRBJ2-1
V: TRBV7-6
D: .
size: .

CDR3: CAWSVRGVSGAPNEQYF
DNA: TGTGCCTGGAGTGTACGCGGAGTAAGCGGAGCCCCCAACGAGCAGTACTTC
J: TRBJ2-7
V: TRBV30
D: .
size: few

CDR3: CASSLEGGRGGNIQYF
DNA: TGTGCCAGCAGCTTAGAAGGTGGGAGAGGGGGAAACATTCAGTACTTC
J: TRBJ2-4
V: TRBV7-6
D: .
size: .

CDR3: CASTVIETQYF
DNA: TGTGCCAGCACGGTAATAGAGACCCAGTACTTC
J: TRBJ2-5
V: TRBV6-1
D: .
size: .

CDR3: CASSSAGPGQPQHF
DNA: TGTGCCAGCAGTTCAGCGGGGCCGGGTCAGCCCCAGCATTTT
J: TRBJ1-5
V: TRBV6-6
D: .
size: .

CDR3: CASSSAGTGTYEQYF
DNA: TGTGCCAGCAGCTCTGCCGGGACAGGAACCTACGAGCAGTACTTC
J: TRBJ2-7
V: TRBV5-4
D: TRBD1
size: few

CDR3: CASSYTRDEQYF
DNA: TGTGCCAGCAGCTATACTAGGGACGAGCAGTACTTC
J: TRBJ2-7
V: TRBV5-6
D: .
size: .

CDR3: CASSSPLVLAGGSGEQFF
DNA: TGTGCCAGCAGCTCTCCCTTGGTGTTAGCGGGGGGTAGCGGGGAGCAGTTCTTC
J: TRBJ2-1
V: TRBV11-2
D: TRBD2
size: .

CDR3: CASSLSEHRNTEAFF
DNA: TGTGCCAGCAGCTTATCGGAACACAGGAACACTGAAGCTTTCTTT
J: TRBJ1-1
V: TRBV7-9
D: .
size: .

CDR3: CASSYSGGTRAPEAFF
DNA: TGTGCCAGCAGTTACTCGGGGGGGACAAGGGCACCTGAAGCTTTCTTT
J: TRBJ1-1
V: TRBV6-5
D: .
size: .

CDR3: CASMGGSRRLGHGYTF
DNA: TGCGCCAGCATGGGCGGGAGTCGGAGGTTGGGCCATGGCTACACCTTC
J: TRBJ1-2
V: TRBV5-1
D: .
size: .

CDR3: CASSGTGVYTEAFF
DNA: TGTGCCAGTAGCGGGACAGGGGTTTACACTGAAGCTTTCTTT
J: TRBJ1-1
V: TRBV19
D: TRBD1
size: few

CDR3: CASSEFGVRTIYF
DNA: TGTGCCAGCAGTGAATTTGGGGTTCGGACCATATATTTT
J: TRBJ1-3
V: TRBV25-1
D: .
size: once

CDR3: CASSHLSYEQYF
DNA: TGTGCCAGCAGCCACCTATCCTACGAGCAGTACTTC
J: TRBJ2-7
V: TRBV14
D: .
size: .

CDR3: CASSRGDTEAFF
DNA: TGTGCCAGCTCACGAGGCGACACTGAAGCTTTCTTT
J: TRBJ1-1
V: TRBV18
D: .
size: .

CDR3: CSGRFGNTEAFF
DNA: TGCAGCGGTCGTTTTGGGAACACTGAAGCTTTCTTT
J: TRBJ1-1
V: TRBV29-1
D: .
size: once

CDR3: CASSQGTNTGELFF
DNA: TGTGCCAGCAGCCAGGGTACGAACACCGGGGAGCTGTTTTTT
J: TRBJ2-2
V: TRBV9
D: .
size: .

CDR3: CASRTGTGEADTQYF
DNA: TGTGCCAGCAGAACCGGGACAGGGGAGGCAGATACGCAGTATTTT
J: TRBJ2-3
V: TRBV7-3
D: TRBD1
size: .

CDR3: CASISQGSTEAFF
DNA: TGTGCCAGTATAAGCCAGGGGAGCACTGAAGCTTTCTTT
J: TRBJ1-1
V: TRBV19
D: .
size: large

CDR3: CASSLVVADELNEQFF
DNA: TGCGCCAGCAGCTTGGTTGTGGCTGATGAGCTCAATGAGCAGTTCTTC
J: TRBJ2-1
V: TRBV5-1
D: .
size: .

CDR3: CASSFDRASGEQYF
DNA: TGTGCCAGCAGCTTCGACAGAGCCTCGGGTGAGCAGTACTTC
J: TRBJ2-7
V: TRBV5-5
D: .
size: .

CDR3: CAWNRGGYGYTF
DNA: TGTGCCTGGAACAGGGGGGGCTATGGCTACACCTTC
J: TRBJ1-2
V: TRBV30
D: TRBD1
size: .

CDR3: CAWNGQSEKLFF
DNA: TGTGCCTGGAACGGACAGAGTGAAAAACTGTTTTTT
J: TRBJ1-4
V: TRBV30
D: .
size: .

CDR3: CASSWSGNTEAFF
DNA: TGTGCCAGCAGTTGGTCGGGGAATACTGAAGCTTTCTTT
J: TRBJ1-1
V: TRBV6-5
D: .
size: .

CDR3: CASSSPEASGRAGELFF
DNA: TGTGCCAGCAGCTCCCCGGAGGCTAGCGGGAGGGCCGGGGAGCTGTTTTTT
J: TRBJ2-2
V: TRBV13
D: TRBD2
size: .

CDR3: CASSLEGNQETQYF
DNA: TGCGCCAGCAGCTTGGAAGGGAACCAAGAGACCCAGTACTTC
J: TRBJ2-5
V: TRBV5-1
D: .
size: .

CDR3: CASSVGAGYHYGYTF
DNA: TGTGCCAGCAGCGTAGGCGCAGGTTACCACTATGGCTACACCTTC
J: TRBJ1-2
V: TRBV9
D: .
size: .

CDR3: CASSLDRDYGYTF
DNA: TGTGCCAGCTCTTTGGACAGGGACTATGGCTACACCTTC
J: TRBJ1-2
V: TRBV18
D: TRBD1
size: .

CDR3: CASSSGQGVSYEQYF
DNA: TGTGCCAGCAGCTCCGGACAGGGAGTGTCCTACGAGCAGTACTTC
J: TRBJ2-7
V: TRBV7-6
D: TRBD1
size: .

CDR3: CASSTLAGAYEQYF
DNA: TGTGCCAGCAGCACCCTGGCGGGGGCCTACGAGCAGTACTTC
J: TRBJ2-7
V: TRBV11-2
D: TRBD2
size: .